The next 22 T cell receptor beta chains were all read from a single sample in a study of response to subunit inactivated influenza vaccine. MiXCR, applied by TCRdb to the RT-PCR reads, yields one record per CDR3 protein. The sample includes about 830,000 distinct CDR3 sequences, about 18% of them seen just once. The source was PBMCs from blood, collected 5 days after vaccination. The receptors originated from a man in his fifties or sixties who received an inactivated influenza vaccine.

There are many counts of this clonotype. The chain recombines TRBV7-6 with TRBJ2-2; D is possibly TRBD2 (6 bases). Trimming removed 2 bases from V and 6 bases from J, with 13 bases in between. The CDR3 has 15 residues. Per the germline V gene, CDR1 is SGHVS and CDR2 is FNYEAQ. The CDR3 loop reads CASSLIGGRSGELFF. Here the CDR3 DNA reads TGTGCCAGCAGCTTAATCGGAGGGAGGTCCGGGGAGCTGTTTTTT.

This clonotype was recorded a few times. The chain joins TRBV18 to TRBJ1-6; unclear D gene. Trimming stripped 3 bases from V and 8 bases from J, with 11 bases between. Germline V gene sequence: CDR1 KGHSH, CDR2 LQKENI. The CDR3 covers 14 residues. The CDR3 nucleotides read TGTGCCAGCTCACCGGACCCTAGGCATTCACCCCTCCACTTT. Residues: CASSPDPRHSPLHF.

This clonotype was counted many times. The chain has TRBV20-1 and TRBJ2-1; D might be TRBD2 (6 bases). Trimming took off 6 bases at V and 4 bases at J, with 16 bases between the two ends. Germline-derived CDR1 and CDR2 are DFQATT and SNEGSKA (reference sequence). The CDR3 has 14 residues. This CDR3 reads CSATGTEYYNEQFF. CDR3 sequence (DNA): TGCAGTGCGACCGGGACTGAATATTACAATGAGCAGTTCTTC.

The CDR3 is CASSPRGRSVGTQPYEQYF. DNA for the CDR3: TGTGCCAGCTCACCACGCGGGCGGTCGGTCGGGACCCAGCCCTACGAGCAGTACTTC. V gene TRBV18 combines with J gene TRBJ2-7; the D gene could be TRBD1 or TRBD2 (5 bases each). The germline V gene has CDR1 KGHSH and CDR2 LQKENI. The V end lost 1 base, the J end lost 2 bases, and 24 bases lay between the germline ends. The CDR3 extends over 19 amino acids.

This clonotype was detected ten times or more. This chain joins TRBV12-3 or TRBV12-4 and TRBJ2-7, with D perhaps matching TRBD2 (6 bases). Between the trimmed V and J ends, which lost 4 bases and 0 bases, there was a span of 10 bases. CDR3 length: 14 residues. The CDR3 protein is CASSWDGSSYEQYF. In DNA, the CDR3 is TGTGCCAGCAGTTGGGACGGGAGCTCCTACGAGCAGTACTTC.

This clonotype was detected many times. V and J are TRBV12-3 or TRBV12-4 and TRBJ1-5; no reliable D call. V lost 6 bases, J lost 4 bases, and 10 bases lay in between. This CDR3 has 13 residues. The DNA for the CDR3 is TGTGCCAGCAGCCCGGGGTTTAATCAGCCCCAGCATTTT. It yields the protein CASSPGFNQPQHF.

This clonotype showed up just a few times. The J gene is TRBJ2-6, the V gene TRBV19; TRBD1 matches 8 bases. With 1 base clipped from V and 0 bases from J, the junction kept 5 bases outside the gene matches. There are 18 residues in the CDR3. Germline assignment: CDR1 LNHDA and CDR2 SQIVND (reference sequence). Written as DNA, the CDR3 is TGTGCCAGTAGTATAGCTGGACAGGGAGGCTCTGGGGCCAACGTCCTGACTTTC. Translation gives CASSIAGQGGSGANVLTF.

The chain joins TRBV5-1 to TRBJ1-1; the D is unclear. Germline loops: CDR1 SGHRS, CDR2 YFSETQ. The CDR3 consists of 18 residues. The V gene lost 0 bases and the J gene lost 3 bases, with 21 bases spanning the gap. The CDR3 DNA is TGCGCCAGCAGCTTGGGAATTCGGGCCACCTTACCGGACACTGAAGCTTTCTTT. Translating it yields CASSLGIRATLPDTEAFF.

The CDR3 region has the DNA TGTGCCAGCAGTGAAAGGTCCGGCAGAGTATATGGCTACACCTTC. Its translation: CASSERSGRVYGYTF. The chain uses TRBV6-1 and TRBJ1-2; D not certain. The germline CDR1 and CDR2 sequences are MNHNS and SASEGT. V lost 2 bases and J 5 bases, leaving 15 bases between the germline ends. The CDR3 contains 15 residues.

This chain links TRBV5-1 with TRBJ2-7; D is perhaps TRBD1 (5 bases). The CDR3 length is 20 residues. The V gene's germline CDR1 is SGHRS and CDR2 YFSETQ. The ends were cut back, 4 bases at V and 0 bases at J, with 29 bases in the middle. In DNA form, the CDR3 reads TGCGCCAGCAGCCCAAGCCCCGCACGGGTTAAGGGGTCGGGCTCCTACGAGCAGTACTTC. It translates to CASSPSPARVKGSGSYEQYF.

This CDR3 is CASRQTGFHQPQHF. The CDR3 coding sequence is TGTGCCAGCAGGCAGACAGGGTTCCATCAGCCCCAGCATTTT. The chain uses TRBV12-3 or TRBV12-4 and TRBJ1-5, with 7 bases aligning to TRBD1. There are 14 residues in the CDR3. The V and J ends lost 6 bases and 5 bases, in that order; junction bases with no gene match: 7.

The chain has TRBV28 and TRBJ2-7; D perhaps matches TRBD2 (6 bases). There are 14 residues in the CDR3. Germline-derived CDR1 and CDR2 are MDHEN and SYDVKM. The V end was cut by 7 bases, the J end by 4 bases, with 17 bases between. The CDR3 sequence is CASTVPGTQYEQYF. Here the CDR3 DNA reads TGTGCCAGCACCGTCCCCGGGACTCAATACGAGCAGTACTTC.

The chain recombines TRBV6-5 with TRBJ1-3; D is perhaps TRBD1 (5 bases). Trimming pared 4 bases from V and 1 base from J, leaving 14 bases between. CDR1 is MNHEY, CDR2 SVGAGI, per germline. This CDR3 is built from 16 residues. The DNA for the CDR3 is TGTGCCAGCAGTTTCTTCGGGACGGGTTCTGGAAACACCATATATTTT. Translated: CASSFFGTGSGNTIYF.

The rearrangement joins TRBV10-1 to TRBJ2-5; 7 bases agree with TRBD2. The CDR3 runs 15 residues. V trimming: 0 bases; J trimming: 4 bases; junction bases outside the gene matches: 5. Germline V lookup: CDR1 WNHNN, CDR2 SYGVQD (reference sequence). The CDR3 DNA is TGCGCCAGCAGTGAGTCGTCCTGGGAGGGAGAGACCCAGTACTTC. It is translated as CASSESSWEGETQYF.

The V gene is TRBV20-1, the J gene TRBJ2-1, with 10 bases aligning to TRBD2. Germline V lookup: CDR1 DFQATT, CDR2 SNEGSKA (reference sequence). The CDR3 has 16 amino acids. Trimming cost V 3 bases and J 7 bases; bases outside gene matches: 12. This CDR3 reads CSAREYLAGVTNEQFF. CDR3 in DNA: TGCAGTGCTAGGGAATACCTAGCGGGAGTGACGAATGAGCAGTTCTTC.

The CDR3 here is CASSSGPTRGLSSYNEQFF. The CDR3 nucleotides are TGTGCCAGCAGCTCAGGCCCGACGAGGGGGCTGAGCTCCTACAATGAGCAGTTCTTC. The chain has TRBV7-6 and TRBJ2-1; TRBD1 matches at 7 bases. This CDR3 spans 19 amino acids. Germline V gene data show CDR1 as SGHVS and CDR2 as FNYEAQ. After removal of 4 bases from V and 0 bases from J, the junction contained 15 bases not matched to a gene.

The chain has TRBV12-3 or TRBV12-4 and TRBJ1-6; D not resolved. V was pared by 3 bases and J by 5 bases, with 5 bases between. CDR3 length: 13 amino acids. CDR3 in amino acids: CASSFGDNSPLHF. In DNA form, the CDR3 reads TGTGCCAGCAGTTTTGGCGATAATTCACCCCTCCACTTT.

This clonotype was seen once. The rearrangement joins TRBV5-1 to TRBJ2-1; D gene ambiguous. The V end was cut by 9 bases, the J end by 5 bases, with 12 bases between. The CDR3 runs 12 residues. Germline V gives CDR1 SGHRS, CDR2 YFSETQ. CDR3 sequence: CATASQNNEQFF. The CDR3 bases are TGCGCCACCGCCTCCCAGAACAATGAGCAGTTCTTC.

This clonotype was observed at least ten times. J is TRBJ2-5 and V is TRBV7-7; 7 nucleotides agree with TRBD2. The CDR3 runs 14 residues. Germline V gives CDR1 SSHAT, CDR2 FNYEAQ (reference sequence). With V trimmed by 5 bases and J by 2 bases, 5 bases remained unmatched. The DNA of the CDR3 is TGTGCCAGCAGCATCTCGGGACTACAAGAGACCCAGTACTTC. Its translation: CASSISGLQETQYF.

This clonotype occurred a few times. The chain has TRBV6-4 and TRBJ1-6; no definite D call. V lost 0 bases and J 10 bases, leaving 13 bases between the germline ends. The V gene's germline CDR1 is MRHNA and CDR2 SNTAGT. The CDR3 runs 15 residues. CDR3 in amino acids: CASSDSKDSNSPLHF. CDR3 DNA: TGTGCCAGCAGTGACTCGAAAGATTCGAACTCACCCCTCCACTTT.

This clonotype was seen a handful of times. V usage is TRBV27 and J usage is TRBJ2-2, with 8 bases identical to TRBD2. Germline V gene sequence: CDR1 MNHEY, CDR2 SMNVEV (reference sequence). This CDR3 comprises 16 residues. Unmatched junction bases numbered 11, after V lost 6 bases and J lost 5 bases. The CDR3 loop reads CASSKLGSGRTGELFF. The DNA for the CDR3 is TGTGCCAGCAGCAAATTGGGGAGCGGGAGAACCGGGGAGCTGTTTTTT.

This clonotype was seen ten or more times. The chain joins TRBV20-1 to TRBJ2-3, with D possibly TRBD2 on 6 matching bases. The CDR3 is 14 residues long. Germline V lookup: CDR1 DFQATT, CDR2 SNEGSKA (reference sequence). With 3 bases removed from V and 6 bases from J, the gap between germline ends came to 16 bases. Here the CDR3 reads CSASSREKGDTQYF. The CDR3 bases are TGCAGTGCTAGTTCTCGGGAGAAGGGCGATACGCAGTATTTT.